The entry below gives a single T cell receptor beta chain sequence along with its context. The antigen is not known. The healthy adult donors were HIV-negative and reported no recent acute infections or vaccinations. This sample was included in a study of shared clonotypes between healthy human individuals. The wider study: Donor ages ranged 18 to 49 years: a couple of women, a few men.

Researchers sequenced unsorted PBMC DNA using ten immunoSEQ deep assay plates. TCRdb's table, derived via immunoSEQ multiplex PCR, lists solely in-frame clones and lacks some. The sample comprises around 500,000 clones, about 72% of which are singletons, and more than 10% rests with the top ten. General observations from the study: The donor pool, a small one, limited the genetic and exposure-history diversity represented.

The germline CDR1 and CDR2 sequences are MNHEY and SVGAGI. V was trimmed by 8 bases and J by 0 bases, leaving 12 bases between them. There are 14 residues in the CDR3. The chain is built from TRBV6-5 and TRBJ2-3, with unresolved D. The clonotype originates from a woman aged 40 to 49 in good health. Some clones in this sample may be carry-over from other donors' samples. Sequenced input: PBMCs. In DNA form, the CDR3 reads TGTGCCAGCGCCCTGGAGCTTAGCACAGATACGCAGTATTTT. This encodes CASALELSTDTQYF.